Shown below are 8 T cell receptor beta chains from a single sample sequenced in a study of T cell responses to AZD1222 COVID-19 vaccine. Produced via immunoSEQ multiplex PCR; TCRdb's table is partial and in-frame only. The data contain more than 80,000 clones, around 90% of them singletons. Sequencing was performed on peripheral blood, taken 28 days after the second AZD1222 dose. The source is an adult who received the AZD1222 COVID-19 vaccine.

In its sample, this clone was seen once. This sequence joins TRBV18 and TRBJ1-5, with D perhaps matching TRBD1 (6 bases). V lost 5 bases, J lost 5 bases, and 13 bases lay in between. The length of the CDR3 is 14 residues. Per germline, CDR1 KGHSH and CDR2 LQKENI. CDR3 residues: CASSSTGPHQPQHF. DNA of the CDR3: TGTGCCAGCTCAAGCACAGGGCCCCATCAGCCCCAGCATTTT.

This clone was counted a single time. The V call is TRBV19, the J call TRBJ1-2; no clear D. Trimming removed 6 bases from V and 2 bases from J, with 10 bases in between. The CDR3 has 13 residues. CDR1 and CDR2 from the germline V gene are LNHDA and SQIVND (reference sequence). The CDR3 region is CASSQPQNYGYTF. DNA for the CDR3: TGTGCCAGTAGCCAGCCTCAAAACTATGGCTACACCTTC.

J is TRBJ1-1 and V is TRBV11-2; no firm D call. The CDR3 covers 14 residues. Trimming removed 3 bases at V and 1 base at J, with 9 bases between. Germline values: CDR1 SGHAT, CDR2 FQNNGV. The chain's CDR3 is CASSLWARNTEAFF. In DNA form, the CDR3 reads TGTGCCAGCAGCTTGTGGGCAAGGAACACTGAAGCTTTCTTT.

Only one count was recorded for this clone. CDR3 loop: CASRLLAGDQPQHF. In DNA form, the CDR3 reads TGTGCCAGCAGACTTTTGGCAGGGGATCAGCCCCAGCATTTT. This chain connects TRBV28 to TRBJ1-5; possible D gene TRBD1, 6 bases. V lost 6 bases and J lost 5, with 14 bases in between. The germline gives CDR1 MDHEN, CDR2 SYDVKM. The CDR3 extends over 14 amino acids.

This clone was seen just once. This chain uses TRBV9 with TRBJ1-1; no clear D gene. Trimming took 0 bases from V and 1 from J, leaving 7 bases between them. Germline lookup yields CDR1 SGDLS and CDR2 YYNGEE. CDR3 length equals 14 residues. Here the CDR3 DNA reads TGTGCCAGCAGCGTAGATGGGGAGAACACTGAAGCTTTCTTT. This sequence encodes CASSVDGENTEAFF.

The J gene is TRBJ1-4, the V gene TRBV7-9; maybe TRBD1 (5 bases). The length of the CDR3 is 16 residues. The germline gives CDR1 SEHNR, CDR2 FQNEAQ (reference sequence). V was pared by 5 bases and J by 8 bases, with 21 bases between. CDR3 protein: CASSPPAQGASEKLFF. In DNA, the CDR3 is TGTGCCAGCAGCCCCCCCGCCCAGGGAGCGTCGGAAAAACTGTTTTTT.

CDR3 sequence (DNA): TGCGCCAGCCGGGTAGGGGAAAATTCACCCCTCCACTTT. This codes for CASRVGENSPLHF. The chain employs TRBV5-1 and TRBJ1-6; TRBD1 is a possible D gene (5 bases). Germline CDR1 reads SGHRS; CDR2 reads YFSETQ. V lost 7 bases to trimming and J lost 7 bases, with 12 bases between them. This CDR3 spans 13 amino acids.

The gene calls are TRBV4-2 and TRBJ2-5; 11 bases are shared with TRBD2. Germline V gene sequence: CDR1 LGHNA, CDR2 YNFKEQ. This CDR3 is 17 amino acids long. V shed 2 bases and J 2 bases; nucleotides not matched to a gene: 7. CDR3 coding DNA: TGTGCCAGCAGCCAAAACCACGGGACTAGCGGACAAGAGACCCAGTACTTC. Translating it yields CASSQNHGTSGQETQYF.